This TCR beta chain was recorded in a study of blood T cells in healthy people across ages. Findings and caveats of the study: When set beside aged donors, long-lived donors presented more naive CD4+ cells and higher diversity. Diversity figures derived from one million T cells were judged to underestimate the true value.

This clonotype has more than one count but fewer than ten. Its antigen is unidentified. Using a J-beta primer mix together with a sample-barcoded 5' primer, a second PCR was run for roughly 6 to 11 cycles. Each CDR3 protein gets one entry after TCRdb re-called the 5' RACE reads with MiXCR. The profile covers 1.5 million to 2 million distinct CDR3 sequences, with about 30% appearing a single time and about 8% taken by the ten largest. Germline-derived CDR1 and CDR2 are MNHEY and SMNVEV (reference sequence). The germline V and J ends were trimmed by 3 bases and 4 bases, with 5 bases remaining between them. The CDR3 totals 12 residues. Samples each had at least 5 micrograms of total RNA extracted.

Sequencing was performed on blood. The source is a woman in her thirties in good health. J is TRBJ2-3 and V is TRBV27; no reliable D call. This CDR3 is CASSFIADTQYF. In nucleotides, the CDR3 is TGTGCCAGCAGTTTTATTGCAGATACGCAGTATTTT.